The entry below gives a single T cell receptor beta chain sequence along with its context. The target of this receptor is not known. No per-base quality is available; no much larger clone lies one base away. The method behind the library was the immunoSEQ multiplex PCR assay. For the multiplex PCR, a mixture combining 60 forward primers for TCR Vbeta segments and 13 reverse primers for TCR Jbeta segments was used. The CDR3 region of rearranged TCR beta genes was amplified from genomic DNA with a multiplex PCR assay. On the Illumina HiSeq System, the amplified TCR beta libraries were sequenced as 87-base-pair reads. The source study handled its data this way. A later analysis tallied around 80 million unique TCR beta chains across the 660 or so repertoires, and 10 million to 11 million of those chains were shared by two or more donors. A nearest-neighbor algorithm error-corrected the raw reads and collapsed the reads into unique sequences, merging closely related sequences to remove PCR and sequencing errors. CDR3 sequences were aligned to IMGT reference sequences to assign V, D and J gene segments. For a sequence to be retained, a match of at least six nucleotides was required to both a V gene segment and a J gene segment. Rearrangements were called productive when the CDR3 lacked stop codons and stayed in frame with V and J; all others were non-productive. CDR3 was defined by IMGT convention, running from the second conserved V-encoded cysteine to the conserved J-encoded phenylalanine. The earlier analysis of around 640 of the donors excluded sequences that lacked an unambiguous match to a single V gene segment. An earlier analysis of a few hundred of the donors classified V segments as functional when productive rearrangements were above 56.7% and as segregating when the standard deviation between donors was above 5%. A statistical classification framework was built to diagnose cytomegalovirus status from the catalog of TCR beta chain sequences. A later analysis assigned V and J genes by comparing TCR nucleotide sequences with IMGT/GENE-DB human TR gene sequences. A later analysis assigned CDR3 sequences and most-parsimonious VDJ recombination scenarios with the TCRdist pipeline. In a later analysis, each TCR beta chain was defined by its CDR3 amino acid sequence together with its V-gene family, and reads lacking a unique V-gene family were excluded. A later analysis removed 592 highly shared, low-generation-probability nucleotide sequences to deal with suspected cross-contamination and a sequencing artifact. A later analysis calculated a clonal expansion index for each public chain from normalized within-repertoire ranks of inferred template counts. In a later analysis, generation probabilities were computed with a VDJ recombination model fitted to out-of-frame rearrangements, and the resulting probabilities were checked against IGoR. A later analysis scored TCR-TCR, TCR-HLA and TCR-CMV co-occurrence with hypergeometric tests, applying a repertoire-size bias correction to TCR pairs. To estimate false discovery rates, a later analysis permuted the HLA or CMV assignments 20 times. In a later analysis, co-occurring TCRs were grouped using DBSCAN, and TCRdist sequence similarity was added for clustering within HLA-allele-positive subsets. Co-occurrence clustering excluded repertoires with fewer than 30,000 or more than 120,000 public chains, plus five with anomalous nucleotide sharing. The source is immuneACCESS, and TCRdb retained only in-frame sequences with V and J called. Part of the clones is not carried over; for the studies checked, unresolved V genes explain less than half of this, and the remainder is unexplained. V and J calls and clone size come straight from that table; D and trimming were deduced from the DNA. A total of about 83,000 clones appear in this sample, approximately 80% of them only once. Together, the top ten hold around 1.9% of the sample.

The germline V gene sets CDR1 to SNHLY and CDR2 to FYNNEI. A distance of 20 bases separates the germline ends of V and J, which lose 2 bases and 6 bases respectively. Reading from cysteine to phenylalanine, the CDR3 counts 16 amino acids. Just CDR3 DNA is preserved here, 48 bases in frame from base 1. The sample is drawn from a study of cytomegalovirus exposure and HLA in healthy donors (dated by TCRdb to about 2017). For the wider study: An earlier analysis of several hundred of the donors reported 276 Gb of sequence data and some 110 million unique TCR beta sequences obtained from roughly 170 million T cells. An early release that covered roughly 600 HLA-typed donors contained approximately 290 gigabases of sequencing data and tens of millions of unique TCR sequences. The genetic ancestry cluster associated with self-reported Caucasian donors included over 80% of the roughly 400 genotyped donors. The study aimed to test whether cataloging public T cell receptors could reveal signatures of past pathogen exposure. The study used immunosequencing to profile the T cell repertoires of several hundred subjects and linked those repertoires to cytomegalovirus serostatus. Besides the first cohort of about 730 subjects, a separate validation cohort made up of about 120 different subjects was used. High-throughput TCR immunosequencing, statistical association of individual TCRs with disease status, and machine learning were combined to predict cytomegalovirus infection status. A later analysis re-examined previously published TCR beta repertoires from more than 600 donors and added high-resolution HLA genotyping to investigate patterns of TCR occurrence. The later analysis used no new phenotypic data to find candidate immune exposures, relying instead on TCR beta sequences and their occurrence across donors. An earlier analysis of around 580 of the donors used high-throughput TCR beta sequencing to judge whether each TCR beta V gene segment behaved as functional or pseudogenic. Alongside the repertoire data, information on donor age, sex, ethnicity and CMV serostatus was compiled. Genome-wide SNP genotypes for about 55% of the 666 donors were used in a later genetic analysis, which treated that subset as a discovery cohort. All discovery cohort repertoires had been generated on a single sequencing platform. Class I and class II HLA loci were covered by the typing at four-digit resolution. The number of typed donors differed by locus: about 629-630 for A, B, C, DRB1 and DQB1; some 500 for DQA1; over 600 for DPA1; and some 430 for DPB1. Because of strong linkage in the cohort, roughly five DR-DQ haplotypes were treated as single units for association and clustering. On average, around 230,000 unique TCR beta nucleotide sequences were sequenced per donor among 398 genotyped donors of the cohort, with roughly a sixth of those sequences being non-productive. Broader findings and caveats from the paper: Sequencing depth was assumed to be roughly uniform across donors in the presence/absence analyses, though that assumption may not hold. Several of the top co-occurrence clusters appeared to be linked to parvovirus B19, influenza, CMV and Epstein-Barr virus, according to a later analysis. A later analysis found that TCR association rates varied across HLA loci, with DRB1 alleles showing the most associated TCRs and HLA-C alleles the fewest. A total of about 150 TCR beta chains were listed by the study as associated with cytomegalovirus. Three of the identified cytomegalovirus-associated TCR beta chains were confirmed in vitro to be specific for cytomegalovirus antigens. A further reported finding was that TCR beta sequences accurately predicted the HLA-A and HLA-B alleles for most subjects in the first cohort. Compared with the 666-donor mean, donors in an Asian-associated ancestry cluster had fewer N-insertions in productive TCRs, according to a later genetic analysis. A later analysis associated about 17,000 TCR beta sequences with specific HLA alleles at a false discovery rate of 0.05. In a later genetic analysis, a missense DCLRE1C variant was associated with V-gene and J-gene trimming of TCR beta chains, and the association was replicated in an independent cohort. In a later analysis, most CMV-associated TCR beta chains were found to appear HLA-restricted, with HLA associations seemingly driven largely by CMV exposure. Because HLA typing was unavailable for some donors at each locus, only the typed subset was used in association tests. Only TCR beta chains were sequenced in this cohort, and the absence of alpha or paired-chain data limited detectable features. The earlier analysis of 587 of the donors excluded approximately 15 rarely observed V segments, including chromosome 9 orphons, because counts were too low. A cluster of highly shared sequence variants was judged likely to represent a technical artifact of the sequencing pipeline. Immune exposure information for the cohort was limited to CMV serostatus. Linkage disequilibrium might explain the correlated functional status among segregating V segments, but an unknown experimental factor could not be ruled out. It was suggested by the authors that the approach could potentially be generalized to other disease states and immunological phenotypes. Cytomegalovirus status was reported to be diagnosed by the classifier with high specificity and sensitivity in both the original and validation cohorts. Some IMGT-functional V segments, including TRBV6-2 and TRBV6-3, could not be told apart with the 87-base-pair reads, so those segments were excluded. When HLA alleles, especially DR and DQ, strongly co-occurred, attributing TCR associations to individual alleles was difficult. Across donors, most TCR sequences were observed very rarely, whereas some public TCRs were present in many individuals. Broadly in line with IMGT annotations, most TCR beta V segments showed up in productive rearrangements about 87% or about 30% of the time in an earlier analysis of a few hundred of the donors. Compared with equally common non-associated chains, HLA-associated TCR beta chains in a later analysis were more clonally expanded and had lower generation probabilities.

The cohort consisted of some 670 healthy bone marrow donors. At the time of sampling, every cohort member was nominally healthy, though immune exposures that went unrecorded were likely present. The donor tested CMV seronegative and was one of the 352 seronegative cohort members. Each donor provided a peripheral blood sample, and peripheral blood mononuclear cells were used for TCR beta sequencing. The Qiagen DNeasy Blood Extraction Kit was used to extract genomic DNA from the blood cell samples. The clonotype comes from a woman younger than 45 in good health and CMV-seronegative. Rearrangement joined TRBV2 to TRBJ2-7; too little of a D gene remains to name it. The sequenced sample was PBMCs. The nucleotide sequence reads as follows: TGTGCCAGCAGTGAACCTCTACTTCCGGCACTACGCGAGCAGTACTTC. This translates into CASSEPLLPALREQYF.